A single sample is the source of the 5 T cell receptor beta chains below, sequenced in a study of blood T cell repertoires in COVID-19 (dated by TCRdb to about 2020). The library was obtained by the immunoSEQ multiplex PCR assay. TCRdb provides this immuneACCESS table in a form limited to in-frame rearrangements. Some clones are lacking; in checked studies, under half of them reflect an unresolved V gene, and why the rest are absent is not known. For this sample there are 210,000 or so clones; approximately 91% appear just once. About 5% of the sample belongs to the ten largest clones. The sample taken for sequencing was peripheral blood. The origin of the receptors is a woman aged 40-49 years with acute or convalescent COVID-19.

This chain joins TRBV6-2 or TRBV6-3 and TRBJ2-3; D might be TRBD2 (7 bases). CDR1 is MNHEY and CDR2 is SVGEGT in the germline V gene. The CDR3 extends over 16 amino acids. The V and J ends lost 7 bases and 2 bases respectively, with 19 bases between them. CDR3 sequence reads: CASNPLRGASTDTQYF. The CDR3 nucleotides are TGTGCCAGCAACCCCCTACGGGGGGCCTCCACAGATACGCAGTATTTT.

The chain is built from TRBV24-1 and TRBJ1-2, with D possibly matching TRBD1 (5 bases). The CDR3 runs to 16 residues. Between the trimmed V and J ends, which lost 1 base and 3 bases, there was a span of 14 bases. The germline V gene has CDR1 KGHDR and CDR2 SFDVKD. The DNA of the CDR3 is TGTGCCACCAGTGATTTAAACTGGCAGGGCGACTATGGCTACACCTTC. This codes for CATSDLNWQGDYGYTF.

The chain combines TRBV2 with TRBJ1-1; no firm D call. Trimming took 3 bases from V and 0 from J, leaving 8 bases between them. This CDR3 is built from 14 residues. Germline V lookup: CDR1 SNHLY, CDR2 FYNNEI. CDR3: CASSDHSMNTEAFF. For the CDR3, the DNA is TGTGCCAGCAGTGACCATAGTATGAACACTGAAGCTTTCTTT.

V gene TRBV5-1 combines with J gene TRBJ1-1; 7 bases are a match to TRBD1. The CDR3 contains 13 residues. CDR1 and CDR2 from the germline V gene are SGHRS and YFSETQ. The V segment lost 3 bases and the J segment 8 bases; nucleotides outside the gene matches: 7. The chain's CDR3 is CASSYSGTVEAFF. The DNA for the CDR3 is TGCGCCAGCAGCTACTCCGGGACAGTGGAAGCTTTCTTT.

The chain is built from TRBV12-3 or TRBV12-4 and TRBJ1-3; D gene uncertain. V lost 5 bases, J lost 0 bases, and 5 bases lay in between. The CDR3 runs to 13 residues. Written as DNA, the CDR3 is TGTGCCAGCAGTCGTATCTCTGGAAACACCATATATTTT. This encodes CASSRISGNTIYF.